Following are 32 T cell receptor beta chains from one sample sequenced in a study of cytomegalovirus exposure and HLA in healthy donors. Use of 60 Vbeta and 13 Jbeta primers characterized the PCR. Here immunoSEQ multiplex PCR was the method, and the copy in TCRdb shows in-frame clones only, minus some. In the table there are approximately 140,000 clones, approximately 80% of which are singletons. The sequencing input was PBMCs. The receptors were gathered from a man in his forties or fifties in good health and CMV-seronegative.

This chain joins TRBV6-6 and TRBJ2-5; 7 bases line up with TRBD2. The CDR3 is 16 amino acids. The germline CDR1 and CDR2 sequences are MNHNY and SVGAGI (reference sequence). The junction had 13 bases not matched to a gene; V was cut back by 5 bases and J by 4 bases. CDR3 nucleotide sequence: TGTGCCAGCAGTACCGGACTCCCGGGGAGGGGAGAGACCCAGTACTTC. It encodes CASSTGLPGRGETQYF.

V gene TRBV5-1 combines with J gene TRBJ2-1; no clear D. The CDR3 runs 14 residues. V gave up 2 bases and J gave up 3 bases, with 9 bases separating them. Germline V gives CDR1 SGHRS, CDR2 YFSETQ. The chain's CDR3 is CASSFGPVYNEQFF. CDR3 in DNA: TGCGCCAGCAGCTTTGGGCCAGTCTACAATGAGCAGTTCTTC.

This clone was detected a few times. This sample includes further DNA sequences coding for the same CDR3. V gene TRBV5-1 combines with J gene TRBJ2-1, with TRBD2 as a possible D gene (6 bases). Germline V gene data show CDR1 as SGHRS and CDR2 as YFSETQ. The CDR3 consists of 14 residues. V lost 2 bases and J 2 bases, leaving 8 bases between the germline ends. Written as DNA, the CDR3 is TGCGCCAGCAGCTTTAGCGGAGCCTACAATGAGCAGTTCTTC. Its translation is CASSFSGAYNEQFF.

The V and J genes are TRBV23-1 and TRBJ1-3; TRBD1 matches at 7 bases. TRBV23-1 is reported as an ORF; its role is uncertain. The V and J ends lost 2 bases and 3 bases, in that order; junction bases with no gene match: 4. CDR3 length: 15 residues. This CDR3 is CASSQKGACGNTIYF. CDR3 DNA: TGCGCCAGCAGTCAAAAGGGGGCGTGTGGAAACACCATATATTTT.

The chain uses TRBV30 and TRBJ1-5; 9 bases fit TRBD1. CDR3 length: 15 amino acids. Unmatched junction bases numbered 5, after V lost 1 base and J lost 4 bases. Germline CDR1 is GTSNPN and CDR2 is SVGIG (reference sequence). CDR3 region: CAWSAGTGRNQPQHF. In DNA, the CDR3 is TGTGCCTGGAGTGCCGGGACAGGGCGTAATCAGCCCCAGCATTTT.

The chain is built from TRBV19 and TRBJ1-6, with 9 bases aligning to TRBD1. The CDR3 sequence is 13 residues long. Germline V lookup: CDR1 LNHDA, CDR2 SQIVND (reference sequence). J was trimmed by 10 bases and V by 10 bases; bases with no gene match: 8. CDR3 amino acids: CATQGQGKSPLHF. The CDR3 nucleotides are TGTGCCACCCAGGGACAGGGAAAATCACCCCTCCACTTT.

The CDR3 loop is CAWSVPQGAYNSPLHF. Here the CDR3 DNA reads TGTGCCTGGAGTGTACCTCAAGGGGCGTATAATTCACCCCTCCACTTT. The chain has TRBV30 and TRBJ1-6, with TRBD1 as a possible D gene (5 bases). There are 16 residues in the CDR3. Trimming left V 0 bases short and J 4 bases short, with 13 bases between. Germline CDR1 and CDR2: GTSNPN and SVGIG (reference sequence).

V is TRBV5-4 and J is TRBJ2-3, with D possibly matching TRBD2 (7 bases). CDR3 length: 16 residues. Germline V gives CDR1 SGHNT, CDR2 YYREEE (reference sequence). V was cut by 3 bases and J by 3 bases, with 17 bases left in between. CDR3 bases: TGTGCCAGCAGCTCAAGACGGGGGGCTGAGACAGATACGCAGTATTTT. Protein product: CASSSRRGAETDTQYF.

Points on this clone: One end of the junction varies from germline; a read error may be responsible. The rearrangement uses TRBV4-3 and TRBJ2-4; the D gene is possibly TRBD2 (5 bases). Per the germline V gene, CDR1 is LGHNA and CDR2 is YSLEER. This CDR3 has 18 residues. In DNA form, the CDR3 reads TGCGCCAGCAGCCAAGAGAGCGGAACAGTCGGGGTCAAAAACAGTCAGTACTTC. Amino acid sequence: CASSQESGTVGVKNSQYF.

The CDR3 nucleotides read TGTGCCAGCTCACCACAGACAGGGGGCGGGAAGCCCCAGCATTTT. Translation gives CASSPQTGGGKPQHF. This chain connects TRBV18 to TRBJ1-5; the match to TRBD1 covers 10 bases. V lost 1 base and J lost 8; bases outside the gene matches: 5. CDR1 KGHSH and CDR2 LQKENI come from the germline V gene. CDR3 length: 15 residues.

The rearrangement links TRBV28 to TRBJ2-1, with TRBD2 matching over 7 bases. The germline V gene has CDR1 MDHEN and CDR2 SYDVKM. The CDR3 has 15 amino acids. V lost 2 bases and J lost 1; bases outside the gene matches: 2. The CDR3 nucleotides read TGTGCCAGCAGTTTAGTCGGGAGGTCCTACAATGAGCAGTTCTTC. Protein sequence: CASSLVGRSYNEQFF.

The V gene is TRBV28, the J gene TRBJ2-3; 8 bases line up with TRBD1. Germline V lookup: CDR1 MDHEN, CDR2 SYDVKM. This CDR3 has 16 amino acids. The trim removed 6 bases at V and 2 bases at J, leaving 10 bases unmatched. The CDR3 reads CASRRTGGILTDTQYF. The CDR3 DNA follows: TGTGCCAGCAGGCGCACAGGGGGTATCCTCACAGATACGCAGTATTTT.

This chain connects TRBV9 to TRBJ1-6, with 7 bases lining up with TRBD1. J was trimmed by 8 bases and V by 4 bases; bases with no gene match: 0. This CDR3 contains 12 residues. Germline CDR1 SGDLS, CDR2 YYNGEE. CDR3 residues: CASSTGDSPLHF. For the CDR3, the DNA is TGTGCCAGCAGCACAGGGGATTCACCCCTCCACTTT.

This clone was found once. The rearrangement links TRBV7-9 to TRBJ2-2, with TRBD2 matching over 12 bases. The CDR3 consists of 19 residues. V lost 5 bases to trimming and J lost 0 bases; unmatched junction nucleotides: 10. The germline V gene encodes CDR1 SEHNR and CDR2 FQNEAQ (reference sequence). The chain's CDR3 is CASSPPTSGGPTNTGELFF. The CDR3 DNA reads as TGTGCCAGCAGCCCACCGACTAGCGGGGGACCCACGAACACCGGGGAGCTGTTTTTT.

Points on this clone: The junction shows a germline mismatch at one end, possibly a read error. This CDR3 is CASEDGGLAGGPYEQYF. CDR3 sequence (DNA): TGCGCCAGCGAGGACGGCGGACTAGCGGGGGGGCCCTACGAGCAGTACTTC. The V and J genes are TRBV2 and TRBJ2-7; 15 positions agree with TRBD2. The CDR3 spans 17 residues. CDR1 and CDR2 (germline): SNHLY, FYNNEI.

J is TRBJ2-7 and V is TRBV6-5; 8 bases are a match to TRBD1. J was trimmed by 5 bases and V by 5 bases; bases with no gene match: 2. The CDR3 spans 12 residues. Germline-derived CDR1 and CDR2 are MNHEY and SVGAGI. CDR3 region: CASSRTGNEQYF. DNA for the CDR3: TGTGCCAGCAGTCGGACAGGGAACGAGCAGTACTTC.

The chain has TRBV7-9 and TRBJ2-7; D is perhaps TRBD1 (6 bases). V was clipped by 0 bases and J by 0 bases, with 15 bases between them. The germline V gene has CDR1 SEHNR and CDR2 FQNEAQ (reference sequence). The CDR3 extends over 17 amino acids. The CDR3 bases are TGTGCCAGCAGCTTAGCGCGAGAGGGACACCCCTCCTACGAGCAGTACTTC. Encoded protein: CASSLAREGHPSYEQYF.

In its sample, this clone was seen a few times. The rearrangement joins TRBV4-1 to TRBJ1-4, with D possibly matching TRBD1 (5 bases). V dropped 4 bases and J dropped 2 bases, with 11 bases sitting between them. Germline loops: CDR1 MGHRA, CDR2 YSYEKL. The CDR3 is 15 amino acids. Here the CDR3 DNA reads TGCGCCAGCAGCCTACAGGCCTTTACTAATGAAAAACTGTTTTTT. It specifies CASSLQAFTNEKLFF.

This chain joins TRBV19 and TRBJ2-1; TRBD2 agrees at 11 bases. Germline CDR1 is LNHDA and CDR2 is SQIVND (reference sequence). The junction had 9 bases not matched to a gene; V was cut back by 2 bases and J by 3 bases. CDR3 length equals 18 residues. The CDR3 sequence is CASSIFGGGLAGYNEQFF. The CDR3 DNA reads TGTGCCAGTAGTATATTCGGGGGCGGACTAGCGGGCTACAATGAGCAGTTCTTC.

V and J are TRBV4-1 and TRBJ2-7; 11 bases match TRBD1. Germline CDR1 and CDR2: MGHRA and YSYEKL. J lost 2 bases, V lost 1 base, and 7 bases had no gene match. The CDR3 consists of 17 residues. This chain's CDR3 is CASSQGLRDRGTYEQYF. The CDR3 bases are TGCGCCAGCAGCCAAGGGTTGCGGGACAGGGGGACCTACGAGCAGTACTTC.

This clone was detected a few times. This chain joins TRBV30 and TRBJ1-5; D remains ambiguous. The CDR3 runs 13 residues. CDR1 is GTSNPN, CDR2 SVGIG, per germline (reference sequence). V gave up 2 bases and J gave up 0 bases, with 5 bases separating them. This CDR3 reads CAWSRSSNQPQHF. Here the CDR3 DNA reads TGTGCCTGGAGTCGGAGTAGCAATCAGCCCCAGCATTTT. Full variable domain (remainder filled in from reference TRBV30 and TRBJ1-5): SQTIHQWPATLVQPVGSPLSLECTVEGTSNPNLYWYRQAAGRGLQLLFYSVGIGQISSEVPQNLSASRPQDRQFILSSKKLLLSDSGFYLCAWSRSSNQPQHFGDGTRLSIL.

The genes are TRBV5-1 and TRBJ1-2, with unresolved D. In germline, CDR1 is SGHRS, CDR2 YFSETQ. V was trimmed by 4 bases and J by 8 bases, leaving 18 bases between them. CDR3 length: 14 residues. CDR3 coding DNA: TGCGCCAGCAGCCTGGACCCAGGTTTGATGGGCTACACCTTC. It codes for CASSLDPGLMGYTF.

This clone was seen only once. The chain links TRBV5-6 to TRBJ2-2, with TRBD2 matching 12 bases. J was trimmed by 4 bases and V by 1 base; bases with no gene match: 5. The CDR3 is made up of 17 amino acids. CDR1 and CDR2 from the germline V gene are SGHDT and YYEEEE. The CDR3 sequence is CASSLMQTSGSTGELFF. CDR3 nucleotides: TGTGCCAGCAGCTTGATGCAGACTAGCGGGAGCACCGGGGAGCTGTTTTTT.

The chain couples TRBV19 to TRBJ2-7, with a possible D match to TRBD1 (5 bases). Trimming left V 3 bases short and J 4 bases short, with 13 bases between. Germline V gives CDR1 LNHDA, CDR2 SQIVND (reference sequence). The CDR3 is 14 residues long. This chain's CDR3 is CASSIGPYRYEQYF. The CDR3 nucleotides read TGTGCCAGTAGTATCGGACCCTACAGGTACGAGCAGTACTTC.

The genes are TRBV15 and TRBJ2-3; no definite D call. Germline loops: CDR1 LNHNV, CDR2 YYDKDF (reference sequence). Trimming pared 0 bases from V and 5 bases from J, leaving 6 bases between. The length of the CDR3 is 13 residues. This CDR3 reads CATSRDPQDTQYF. CDR3 DNA: TGTGCCACCAGCAGAGATCCCCAAGATACGCAGTATTTT.

The chain links TRBV2 to TRBJ2-5; D call uncertain. The germline gives CDR1 SNHLY, CDR2 FYNNEI. Trimming pared 5 bases from V and 4 bases from J, leaving 11 bases between. CDR3 length: 13 residues. For the CDR3, the DNA is TGTGCCAGCAGTCTATTGGTCCTAGAGACCCAGTACTTC. Its translation is CASSLLVLETQYF.

V is TRBV12-5 and J is TRBJ2-1; 9 bases agree with TRBD2. CDR1 is LGHNT and CDR2 is FRNRAP in the germline V gene. Losses at the gene ends were 1 base for V and 7 bases for J; bases not matched to a gene: 11. The CDR3 extends over 17 amino acids. The CDR3 here is CASGLALIAGVGNEQFF. For the CDR3, the DNA is TGTGCTAGTGGTTTGGCCCTAATAGCGGGAGTGGGTAATGAGCAGTTCTTC.

The genes are TRBV14 and TRBJ2-5, with a possible D match to TRBD2 (5 bases). The CDR3 covers 14 residues. Germline CDR1 reads SGHDN; CDR2 reads FVKESK. Trimming removed 1 base at V and 4 bases at J, with 10 bases between. The CDR3 coding sequence is TGTGCCAGCAGCCAAGCCCTCGGAGGAGAGACCCAGTACTTC. Translation: CASSQALGGETQYF.

This clone was seen a few times. The chain couples TRBV6-5 to TRBJ1-2; D is uncertain. The CDR3 sequence is 13 residues long. Deletions cut 3 bases from V and 2 bases from J, with 7 bases between. From germline, CDR1 is MNHEY and CDR2 SVGAGI. DNA for the CDR3: TGTGCCAGCAGTTATGCGGGGAACTATGGCTACACCTTC. Translating it yields CASSYAGNYGYTF.

V usage is TRBV9 and J usage is TRBJ2-1; perhaps TRBD1 as D (6 bases). This CDR3 has 14 amino acids. Trimming removed 4 bases from V and 7 bases from J, with 15 bases in between. The germline V gene encodes CDR1 SGDLS and CDR2 YYNGEE. This chain's CDR3 is CASSPGTLGNEQFF. The CDR3 DNA follows: TGTGCCAGCAGCCCCGGGACATTAGGGAATGAGCAGTTCTTC.

The count of this clone is one. The rearrangement joins TRBV4-2 to TRBJ2-5; 9 positions agree with TRBD2. The J call may be in error: the DNA end matches TRBJ2-7 better. The CDR3 has 18 amino acids. Germline V gene lookup returns CDR1 LGHNA and CDR2 YNFKEQ. DNA for the CDR3: TGTGCCAGCAGCCAAGTCGGAAAGCGGGAGGCCCCAACCTACGAGCAGTACTTC. Its translation: CASSQVGKREAPTYEQYF.

CDR3 region: CAWSVGVRTGNEQFF. CDR3 in DNA: TGTGCCTGGAGTGTAGGTGTTCGGACGGGGAATGAGCAGTTCTTC. This chain links TRBV30 with TRBJ2-1; D may be TRBD2 (5 bases). The CDR3 runs 15 residues. From germline, CDR1 is GTSNPN and CDR2 SVGIG (reference sequence). Deletions cut 0 bases from V and 7 bases from J, with 16 bases between.